This is a list of T cell receptor beta chains from one sample in a study of blood T cell repertoires in COVID-19. The repertoire was sequenced with immunoSEQ multiplex PCR; TCRdb's copy has only in-frame clones and lacks some. The table records tens of thousands of clones, about 90% of them present only once. The source material was peripheral blood. These receptors all come from a human donor with active COVID-19. The donor label of this sample is uncertain. The conserved cysteine and the conserved F or W are not part of the CDR3 here. Not all rows give a size; the values are once, few, many and, for expanded clones, a class.

v_call,clone_size,j_call,cdr3_aa
TRBV5-4,.,TRBJ2-1,ASSLLMTGDNEQF
TRBV10-3,.,TRBJ2-7,AISHGTASYEQY
TRBV5-1,.,TRBJ2-5,ASSLARLSVETQY
TRBV6-5,.,TRBJ2-3,ASSAGLSTDTQY
TRBV6-5,.,TRBJ2-1,ASSPLAGTYNEQF
TRBV27,.,TRBJ2-5,ASSPTAGTGRETQY
TRBV7-2,few,TRBJ2-2,ASSLVPSGNTGELF
TRBV4-1,few,TRBJ2-3,ASSQTELAGDRADTQY
TRBV4-3,.,TRBJ2-2,ASSQESGTGELF
TRBV10-3,.,TRBJ2-7,AINGQGDEQY
TRBV28,.,TRBJ1-5,ASSSQAPGQPQH
TRBV29-1,.,TRBJ2-3,SVESQGVDTQY
TRBV28,few,TRBJ1-2,ASSPSGKGYGYT
TRBV28,.,TRBJ2-1,ASSLTTSGKNEQF
TRBV28,.,TRBJ2-7,ASSLREAIEQY